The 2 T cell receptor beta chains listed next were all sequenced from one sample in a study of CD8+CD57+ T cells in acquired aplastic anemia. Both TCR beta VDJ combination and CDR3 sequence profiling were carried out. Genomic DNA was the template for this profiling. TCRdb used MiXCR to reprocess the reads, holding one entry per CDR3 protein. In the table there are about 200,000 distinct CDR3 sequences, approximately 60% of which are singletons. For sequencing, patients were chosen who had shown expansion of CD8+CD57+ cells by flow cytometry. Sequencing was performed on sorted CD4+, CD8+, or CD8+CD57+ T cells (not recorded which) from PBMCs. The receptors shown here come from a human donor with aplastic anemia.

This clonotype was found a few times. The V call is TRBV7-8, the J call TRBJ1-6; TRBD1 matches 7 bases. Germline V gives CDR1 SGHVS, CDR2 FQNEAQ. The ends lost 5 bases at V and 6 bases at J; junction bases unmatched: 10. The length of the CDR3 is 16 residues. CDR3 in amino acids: CASSRSRDSSNSPLHF. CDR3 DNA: TGTGCCAGCAGCCGTTCCCGGGACAGCAGTAATTCACCCCTCCACTTT. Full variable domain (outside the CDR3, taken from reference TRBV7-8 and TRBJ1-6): GAGVSQSPRYKVAKRGQDVALRCDPISGHVSLFWYQQALGQGPEFLTYFQNEAQLDKSGLPSDRFFAERPEGSVSTLKIQRTQQEDSAVYLCASSRSRDSSNSPLHFGNGTRLTVT.

CDR3 DNA sequence: TGCAGTGCTAGAGATCGTGAGGAGGACAGTGCAACAGATACGCAGTATTTT. Encoded protein: CSARDREEDSATDTQYF. J is TRBJ2-3 and V is TRBV20-1, with D possibly being TRBD1 (6 bases). Germline CDR1 reads DFQATT; CDR2 reads SNEGSKA (reference sequence). The V end was cut by 0 bases, the J end by 3 bases, with 19 bases between. The CDR3 has 17 residues.